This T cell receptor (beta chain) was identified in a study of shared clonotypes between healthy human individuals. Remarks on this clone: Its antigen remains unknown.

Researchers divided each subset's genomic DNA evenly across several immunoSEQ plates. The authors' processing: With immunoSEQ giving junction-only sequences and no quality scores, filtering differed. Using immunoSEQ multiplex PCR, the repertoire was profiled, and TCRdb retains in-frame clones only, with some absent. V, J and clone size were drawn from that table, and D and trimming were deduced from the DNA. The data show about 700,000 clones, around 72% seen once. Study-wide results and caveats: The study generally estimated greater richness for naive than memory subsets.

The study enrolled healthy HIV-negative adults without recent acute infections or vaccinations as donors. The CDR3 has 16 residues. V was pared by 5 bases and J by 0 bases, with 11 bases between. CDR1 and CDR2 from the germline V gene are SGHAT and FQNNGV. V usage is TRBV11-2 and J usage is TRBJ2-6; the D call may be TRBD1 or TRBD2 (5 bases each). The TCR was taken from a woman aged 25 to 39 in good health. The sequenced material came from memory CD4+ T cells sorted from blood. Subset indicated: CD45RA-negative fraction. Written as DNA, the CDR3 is TGTGCCAGCAGCCCCTGGGACGGCTCTGGGGCCAACGTCCTGACTTTC. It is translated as CASSPWDGSGANVLTF.